Only one count was recorded for the clone carrying this T cell receptor (beta chain). The antigen remains undetermined. The CDR3 loop spans 11 amino acids. In germline, CDR1 is SNHLY, CDR2 FYNNEI. V was pared by 3 bases and J by 11 bases, with 10 bases between. The data belong to a study of OX40 agonist ivuxolimab in advanced cancers. As for the study in general: An anti-OX40 (CD134) antibody with agonistic activity, ivuxolimab, was administered to patients. At doses from 0.01 to 10 mg/kg, patients were given intravenous ivuxolimab every 2 weeks. Dose-escalation patients were diagnosed with hepatocellular carcinoma, melanoma, renal cell cancer or head and neck cancer.

Study-level findings and limits: The mean number of expanded clones was higher in CD8+ T cells than in CD4+.

TCRdb's table, derived via immunoSEQ multiplex PCR, lists solely in-frame clones and lacks some. The sample holds roughly 69,000 clones; roughly 86% are singletons and the top ten take approximately 9.4%. The clonotype was recovered from an adult with an advanced solid tumor such as melanoma, head and neck, liver or kidney cancer. The V and J genes are TRBV2 and TRBJ1-2; D unresolved. The sequenced sample was CD4+ or CD8+ T cells sorted from blood, obtained in a trial of the OX40 agonist ivuxolimab. The CDR3 reads CASSDLLRYTF. As DNA, the CDR3 is TGTGCCAGCAGTGACCTTTTAAGATACACCTTC.